Reported below is one TCR beta chain. What it recognizes is unknown. A multiplex PCR was run with 60 Vbeta primers and 13 Jbeta primers. Original analysis: Roughly 11 million of the 80 million or so unique TCR beta chains counted in a later analysis were shared. Only in-frame clones appear in the TCRdb table, and some are missing; sequencing was by immunoSEQ multiplex PCR. V and J calls and clone size are those listed in that table; D and trimming were worked out from the DNA. The sample carries 200,000 to 300,000 clones, about 83% recorded once. This entry comes from a study of cytomegalovirus exposure and HLA in healthy donors. Study-level information: Around 180 million T cells yielded 117 million unique TCR beta sequences in earlier analysis.

Trimming cost V 0 bases and J 4 bases; bases outside gene matches: 6. CDR1 and CDR2 (germline): MGHRA, YSYEKL. The CDR3 spans 16 residues. Study-wide results and caveats: The majority of CMV-associated TCR beta chains were reported as apparently HLA-restricted in a later analysis. The study recorded around 160 TCR beta chains that were cytomegalovirus-associated.

The sequence derives from a woman between 40 and 50 years old in good health and CMV-seropositive. Source material: PBMCs. V and J are TRBV4-1 and TRBJ2-7; 10 nucleotides line up with TRBD2. CDR3: CASSQDVLAGSYEQYF. The CDR3, as DNA: TGCGCCAGCAGCCAAGATGTACTAGCGGGATCTTACGAGCAGTACTTC.